This section outlines one T cell receptor beta chain sequence together with its context. Its target antigen remains unknown. No base-level quality is on record; no much larger clone is a single base apart. The cohort comprised some 680 healthy bone marrow donors. All cohort members were sampled while nominally healthy, although unrecorded immune exposures were likely present. The donor was CMV seronegative and belonged to the group of under 400 seronegative cohort members. Every donor gave a peripheral blood sample, and the peripheral blood mononuclear cells from that sample were used for TCR beta sequencing. Genomic DNA extraction from the blood cell samples was performed with the Qiagen DNeasy Blood Extraction Kit. This record comes from a study of cytomegalovirus exposure and HLA in healthy donors (dated by TCRdb to 2015 to 2018). Describing the broader study: In an earlier analysis of 550 to 750 of the donors, roughly 300 Gb of sequence data and some 100 million unique TCR beta sequences from 180 million or so T cells were reported. The later analysis used no new phenotypic data to find candidate immune exposures, relying instead on TCR beta sequences and their occurrence across donors. Typing coverage varied by locus: roughly 629-640 donors for A, B, C, DRB1 and DQB1; approximately 520 for DQA1; over 600 for DPA1; approximately 470 for DPB1. Of the 300 to 500 genotyped donors, approximately 80% were placed in the genetic ancestry cluster associated with self-reported Caucasian donors. An early release that covered about 640 HLA-typed donors contained around 300 gigabases of sequencing data and roughly 84 million unique TCR sequences. In an earlier analysis of roughly 540 of the donors, high-throughput TCR beta sequencing was used to judge whether each TCR beta V gene segment behaved as functional or pseudogenic. To study patterns of TCR occurrence, a later analysis re-analyzed previously published TCR beta repertoires from under 750 donors and added high-resolution HLA genotyping. A later genetic analysis used genome-wide SNP genotypes for about 55% of the 666 donors, treating that subset as a discovery cohort. On average, 235,054 unique TCR beta nucleotide sequences were sequenced per donor among 300 to 500 genotyped donors of the cohort, with 15% to 20% of those sequences being non-productive. All discovery cohort repertoires had been generated on a single sequencing platform. HLA typing included class I and class II loci at four-digit resolution. Using immunosequencing, the study profiled T cell repertoires from 666 subjects and related those repertoires to cytomegalovirus serostatus. The aim of the study was to test whether cataloging public T cell receptors could identify signatures of past pathogen exposure. High-throughput TCR immunosequencing, statistical association of individual TCRs with disease status, and machine learning were combined to predict cytomegalovirus infection status. A separate validation cohort of 90 to 150 different subjects was used in addition to the approximately 700-subject first cohort. A handful of DR-DQ haplotypes were handled as single units for association and clustering because linkage in the cohort was strong. Donor age, sex, ethnicity and CMV serostatus were compiled together with the repertoire data.

From the germline V gene, CDR1 is MNHEY and CDR2 is SVGAGI. V is pruned by 7 bases and J by 5 bases, leaving 8 bases of the junction without a gene match. From the cysteine up to the phenylalanine, the CDR3 has a length of 14 residues. Only the CDR3 DNA is retained, 42 bases long and in frame from the first base. Overall results and qualifications from the work: A later analysis found that most CMV-associated TCR beta chains appeared HLA-restricted, with HLA associations seemingly driven largely by CMV exposure. In an earlier analysis of more than 500 of the donors, most TCR beta V segments appeared in productive rearrangements about 87% or about 30% of the time, broadly matching IMGT annotations. Because HLA typing was unavailable for some donors at each locus, only the typed subset was used in association tests. At a false discovery rate of 0.05, a later analysis linked some 17,000 TCR beta sequences to specific HLA alleles. Assigning TCR associations to individual alleles was difficult when HLA alleles, especially DR and DQ, strongly co-occurred. An association between a missense DCLRE1C variant and V-gene and J-gene trimming of TCR beta chains was found in a later genetic analysis and replicated in an independent cohort. In this cohort, only TCR beta chains were sequenced, and detectable features were limited by the absence of alpha or paired-chain data. A further reported finding was that TCR beta sequences accurately predicted the HLA-A and HLA-B alleles for most subjects in the first cohort. The authors suggested that the approach could potentially be generalized to other disease states and immunological phenotypes. Presence/absence analyses assumed roughly uniform sequencing depth across donors, an assumption that may not hold. A cluster of highly shared sequence variants was judged likely to represent a technical artifact of the sequencing pipeline. In a later analysis, HLA-associated TCR beta chains were found to be more clonally expanded and to have lower generation probabilities than equally common non-associated chains. The study gave a list of 150 to 200 TCR beta chains associated with cytomegalovirus. Some 16 rarely observed V segments, including chromosome 9 orphons, were excluded from the earlier analysis of several hundred of the donors because counts were too low. Correlated functional status among segregating V segments might be attributable to linkage disequilibrium, but an unknown experimental factor could not be ruled out. In both the original and validation cohorts, the classifier was reported to diagnose cytomegalovirus status with high specificity and sensitivity. While some public TCRs were present in many individuals, most TCR sequences turned up only very rarely across donors. According to a later analysis, parvovirus B19, influenza, CMV and Epstein-Barr virus appeared linked to several top co-occurrence clusters. According to a later analysis, TCR association rates differed among HLA loci, with DRB1 alleles showing the most associated TCRs and HLA-C alleles showing the fewest. A later genetic analysis reported fewer N-insertions in productive TCRs among donors in an Asian-associated ancestry cluster than the roughly 670-donor mean. A few of the identified cytomegalovirus-associated TCR beta chains were confirmed in vitro to be specific for cytomegalovirus antigens. Because the 87-base-pair reads could not distinguish some IMGT-functional V segments, including TRBV6-2 and TRBV6-3, those segments were excluded. For the cohort, immune exposure information was limited to CMV serostatus.

The library was produced with the immunoSEQ multiplex PCR assay. The multiplex PCR relied on a mix of 60 forward primers for TCR Vbeta segments and 13 reverse primers for TCR Jbeta segments. Amplification of the CDR3 region of rearranged TCR beta genes was performed with a multiplex PCR assay on genomic DNA. The amplified TCR beta libraries were sequenced on the Illumina HiSeq System as 87-base-pair reads. As for the authors' bioinformatics: A later analysis counted about 76 million unique TCR beta chains across the approximately 700 repertoires, and 10 million to 11 million of these chains were shared by at least two donors. Raw reads were error-corrected and collapsed into unique sequences with a nearest-neighbor algorithm that merged closely related sequences to remove PCR and sequencing errors. CDR3 sequences were aligned to IMGT reference sequences to assign V, D and J gene segments. For a sequence to be retained, a match of at least six nucleotides to both a V gene segment and a J gene segment was required. Rearrangements were called productive when the CDR3 lacked stop codons and stayed in frame with V and J; all others were non-productive. CDR3 was defined according to IMGT convention as the region running from the second conserved V-encoded cysteine to the conserved J-encoded phenylalanine. In an earlier analysis of roughly 610 of the donors, sequences lacking an unambiguous match to a single V gene segment were excluded. In an earlier analysis of approximately 500 of the donors, a V segment was called functional when productive rearrangements were above 56.7%, and segregating when the standard deviation between donors exceeded 5%. To diagnose cytomegalovirus status from the catalog of TCR beta chain sequences, a statistical classification framework was built. A later analysis assigned V and J genes by comparing TCR nucleotide sequences with IMGT/GENE-DB human TR gene sequences. Using the TCRdist pipeline, a later analysis assigned CDR3 sequences along with most-parsimonious VDJ recombination scenarios. In a later analysis, each TCR beta chain was defined by its CDR3 amino acid sequence together with its V-gene family, and reads without a unique V-gene family were excluded. As a way to deal with suspected cross-contamination and a sequencing artifact, a later analysis dropped approximately 570 nucleotide sequences that were highly shared and had low generation probability. A later analysis calculated a clonal expansion index for each public chain from normalized within-repertoire ranks of inferred template counts. A later analysis computed generation probabilities with a VDJ recombination model fitted to out-of-frame rearrangements, and checked the results against IGoR. Hypergeometric tests were used in a later analysis to score TCR-TCR, TCR-HLA and TCR-CMV co-occurrence, with a repertoire-size bias correction applied to the TCR pairs. In a later analysis, false discovery rates were estimated by permuting HLA or CMV assignments 20 times. In a later analysis, co-occurring TCRs were grouped using DBSCAN, and TCRdist sequence similarity was added for clustering within HLA-allele-positive subsets. Co-occurrence clustering excluded repertoires with fewer than 30,000 or more than 120,000 public chains, plus five with anomalous nucleotide sharing. Sourced from immuneACCESS, this table was stored by TCRdb with only in-frame sequences that have V and J called. A share of the clones is absent; for the studies checked, an unresolved V gene accounts for under half, and the remainder has no known explanation. V and J calls and clone size are as listed in that table; D and trimming were resolved from the DNA. The sample data list roughly 120,000 clones, and about 80% of these were observed just once. The ten largest account for approximately 3.8% of the sample.

Here the chain combines TRBV6-5 and TRBJ2-5, with TRBD2 identical over 9 junction bases. Sequences were obtained from PBMCs. This TCR came from a man aged 35 to 55 in good health and CMV-seronegative. The DNA sequence is given as TGTGCCAGCACAAGAAGGACTAGCGAGGAGACCCAGTACTTC. Its amino acids are CASTRRTSEETQYF.